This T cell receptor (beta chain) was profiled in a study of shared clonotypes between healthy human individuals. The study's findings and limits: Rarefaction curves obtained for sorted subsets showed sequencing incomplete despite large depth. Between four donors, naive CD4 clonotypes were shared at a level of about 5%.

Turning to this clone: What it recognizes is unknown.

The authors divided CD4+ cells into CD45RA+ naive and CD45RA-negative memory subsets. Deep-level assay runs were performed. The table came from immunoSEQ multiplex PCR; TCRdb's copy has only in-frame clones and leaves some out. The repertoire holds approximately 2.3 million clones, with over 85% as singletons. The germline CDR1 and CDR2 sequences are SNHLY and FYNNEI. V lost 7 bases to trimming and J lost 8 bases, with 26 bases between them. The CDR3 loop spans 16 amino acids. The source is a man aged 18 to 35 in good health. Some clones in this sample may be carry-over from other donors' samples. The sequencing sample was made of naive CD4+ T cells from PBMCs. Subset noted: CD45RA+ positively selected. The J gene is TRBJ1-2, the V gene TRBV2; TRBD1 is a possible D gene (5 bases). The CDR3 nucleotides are TGTGCCAGCACCACCCGTTCCCGGGACGGAGGCCCCGGCTACACCTTC. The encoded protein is CASTTRSRDGGPGYTF. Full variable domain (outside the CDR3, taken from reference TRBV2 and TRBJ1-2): EPEVTQTPSHQVTQMGQEVILRCVPISNHLYFYWYRQILGQKVEFLVSFYNNEISEKSEIFDDQFSVERPDGSNFTLKIRSTKLEDSAMYFCASTTRSRDGGPGYTFGSGTRLTVV.